This T cell receptor (beta chain) was obtained from a study of T cell responses to AZD1222 COVID-19 vaccine. Study-wide results and caveats: Epitopes outside B.1.351 and B.1.1.7 mutated regions reportedly drew nearly half of spike TCRs. Baseline seropositivity occurred in only six AZD1222 recipients.

The protocol was immunoSEQ multiplex PCR, while the TCRdb copy is restricted to in-frame clones and leaves out a portion. The table includes some 98,000 clones, about 88% detected once. About this clone itself: The antigen remains unidentified.

V was shortened by 2 bases and J by 5 bases, with 9 bases between the two germline ends. This CDR3 region has 13 residues. The J gene is TRBJ1-1, the V gene TRBV12-3 or TRBV12-4; no definite D call. Sequenced here: peripheral blood, sampled 28 days after the second AZD1222 dose. The TCR sequence derives from an adult who received the AZD1222 COVID-19 vaccine. CDR3 residues: CASSLRSFTEAFF. The CDR3 DNA reads TGTGCCAGCAGTTTACGAAGTTTTACTGAAGCTTTCTTT.